One sample yielded the 13 T cell receptor beta chains listed below, sequenced in a study of vaccination and CD4 T cells after COVID-19 (dated by TCRdb to the early 2020s). The sample's time point, from its label and the paper: late sampling 161 to 241 days after vaccination in a few convalescent patients. The sample's treatment or condition label, in plain terms: roughly 10-day PBMC culture with coronavirus spike peptide pools or control peptides (ViraFEST assay). Libraries came from PCR. The sequencer was an Illumina iSeq 100. DNA from cultured CD4+ T cells underwent TCR sequencing with the Oncomine TCR Beta short-read assay at the Johns Hopkins FTIC core. TCRdb reprocessing: public reads trimmed at Q25 with fastp, clones called with MiXCR, in-frame beta chains kept. Every CDR3 protein is listed once, alongside the most common genes and DNA of its rows. The sample records some 23,000 distinct CDR3 sequences, about 45% of which are singletons. 4.9% of the sample goes to the ten largest clones.

Their antigen targets remain unknown. Sequenced here: CD4+ T cells from blood, cultured in vitro, sampled about 7 months after SARS-CoV-2 vaccination. The receptors come from a human donor who had recovered from COVID-19.

The chain carries TRBV20-1 and TRBJ2-2; TRBD1 matches 11 bases. V gave up 5 bases and J gave up 6 bases; unmatched junction bases: 2. Germline V gene data show CDR1 as DFQATT and CDR2 as SNEGSKA (reference sequence). The CDR3 consists of 13 residues. CDR3 bases: TGCAGTGCTCCGGGACAGGGGGCCGGGGAGCTGTTTTTT. Its translation is CSAPGQGAGELFF.

This clonotype was seen more than once but under ten times. The gene calls are TRBV28 and TRBJ1-5; 12 nucleotides match TRBD1. The CDR3 spans 16 residues. V gave up 2 bases and J gave up 5 bases; unmatched junction bases: 4. The germline gives CDR1 MDHEN, CDR2 SYDVKM. DNA of the CDR3: TGTGCCAGCAGTTTAAGGGGACAGGGGGCATATCAGCCCCAGCATTTT. Its protein product is CASSLRGQGAYQPQHF.

This chain connects TRBV15 to TRBJ2-7; D remains ambiguous. This CDR3 comprises 15 residues. Germline V gene data show CDR1 as LNHNV and CDR2 as YYDKDF (reference sequence). V lost 1 base, J lost 3 bases, and 13 bases lay in between. CDR3 nucleotide sequence: TGTGCCACCAGCAGAGTGCTAGAAGCGAACTACGAGCAGTACTTC. It translates to CATSRVLEANYEQYF.

V gene TRBV6-1 combines with J gene TRBJ2-3, with D unclear. The germline V gene encodes CDR1 MNHNS and CDR2 SASEGT. This CDR3 contains 16 residues. Trimming left V 3 bases short and J 7 bases short, with 20 bases between. The DNA for the CDR3 is TGTGCCAGCAGTGAGTTGTACAGCAATCCATTTCATACGCAGTATTTT. It is translated as CASSELYSNPFHTQYF.

This clonotype came up once. CDR3 residues: CASKSGFDEQYF. CDR3 DNA sequence: TGTGCCAGTAAATCAGGGTTTGACGAGCAGTACTTC. The V call is TRBV6-1, the J call TRBJ2-7; weak D call: TRBD1 (5 bases). V lost 9 bases to trimming and J lost 5 bases, with 14 bases between them. The CDR3 is made up of 12 amino acids. Germline lookup yields CDR1 MNHNS and CDR2 SASEGT.

This clonotype was observed a handful of times. The V gene is TRBV6-5, the J gene TRBJ1-2, with D unclear. Per the germline V gene, CDR1 is MNHEY and CDR2 is SVGAGI. The length of the CDR3 is 16 residues. Trimming removed 0 bases at V and 5 bases at J, with 16 bases between. As DNA, the CDR3 is TGTGCCAGCAGTTACTCGTTTAAGCGTGCACATTATGGCTACACCTTC. It yields the protein CASSYSFKRAHYGYTF.

The rearrangement uses TRBV18 and TRBJ2-4; D might be TRBD1 (5 bases). V was trimmed by 5 bases and J by 9 bases, leaving 17 bases between them. The germline V gene encodes CDR1 KGHSH and CDR2 LQKENI. The CDR3 contains 14 residues. The CDR3 DNA reads TGTGCCAGCTCATCACAGGCTTACGGGCGCATTCAGTACTTC. It codes for CASSSQAYGRIQYF. Based on the CDR3 plus reference TRBV18 and TRBJ2-4, the full variable domain is NAGVMQNPRHLVRRRGQEARLRCSPMKGHSHVYWYRQLPEEGLKFMVYLQKENIIDESGMPKERFSAEFPKEGPSILRIQQVVRGDSAAYFCASSSQAYGRIQYFGAGTRLSVL.

The rearrangement uses TRBV6-2 or TRBV6-3 and TRBJ1-2; possibly TRBD1 for D (5 bases). The CDR3 extends over 16 amino acids. Trimming removed 5 bases from V and 4 bases from J, with 20 bases in between. The germline CDR1 and CDR2 sequences are MNHEY and SVGEGT. The CDR3 nucleotides read TGTGCCAGCAGTCGGACAAGCCTTGACACCACCTATGGCTACACCTTC. It translates to CASSRTSLDTTYGYTF.

This clonotype has more than one count but fewer than ten. The chain couples TRBV10-3 to TRBJ2-7; no reliable D call. Germline CDR1 ENHRY, CDR2 SYGVKD. V lost 1 base and J lost 2, with 12 bases in between. The length of the CDR3 is 15 residues. CDR3 nucleotides: TGTGCCATCAGTGAGTTTGACCCCCCCACCTACGAGCAGTACTTC. This sequence encodes CAISEFDPPTYEQYF.

This clonotype appeared a few times. The chain uses TRBV28 and TRBJ2-7, with 9 bases identical to TRBD2. CDR1 and CDR2 (germline): MDHEN, SYDVKM. V lost 2 bases to trimming and J lost 4 bases; unmatched junction nucleotides: 6. The CDR3 loop spans 15 amino acids. DNA for the CDR3: TGTGCCAGCAGTTTAATGCGACTAGCGGATTACGAGCAGTACTTC. This encodes CASSLMRLADYEQYF.

The chain recombines TRBV20-1 with TRBJ2-7; D is possibly TRBD1 (6 bases). V gave up 3 bases and J gave up 4 bases, with 13 bases separating them. Looked up from germline, CDR1 is DFQATT and CDR2 is SNEGSKA (reference sequence). The CDR3 is made up of 13 amino acids. CDR3 nucleotide sequence: TGCAGTGCTAGTCGGGACCAGGGGTACGAGCAGTACTTC. It specifies CSASRDQGYEQYF.

The chain combines TRBV12-3 or TRBV12-4 with TRBJ1-6; D ambiguous. The CDR3 is 15 residues long. V was cut by 5 bases and J by 0 bases, with 8 bases left in between. The DNA for the CDR3 is TGTGCCAGCAGTCTTAAGGTCTCCTATAATTCACCCCTCCACTTT. It is translated as CASSLKVSYNSPLHF.

The rearrangement joins TRBV24-1 to TRBJ1-2, with 7 positions matching TRBD1. The CDR3 is 17 amino acids. V was pared by 3 bases and J by 5 bases, with 14 bases of the junction left unmatched. Per the germline V gene, CDR1 is KGHDR and CDR2 is SFDVKD. CDR3 region: CATSDLDHSRGEYGYTF. CDR3 bases: TGTGCCACCAGTGATCTCGACCACTCCAGGGGGGAATATGGCTACACCTTC.